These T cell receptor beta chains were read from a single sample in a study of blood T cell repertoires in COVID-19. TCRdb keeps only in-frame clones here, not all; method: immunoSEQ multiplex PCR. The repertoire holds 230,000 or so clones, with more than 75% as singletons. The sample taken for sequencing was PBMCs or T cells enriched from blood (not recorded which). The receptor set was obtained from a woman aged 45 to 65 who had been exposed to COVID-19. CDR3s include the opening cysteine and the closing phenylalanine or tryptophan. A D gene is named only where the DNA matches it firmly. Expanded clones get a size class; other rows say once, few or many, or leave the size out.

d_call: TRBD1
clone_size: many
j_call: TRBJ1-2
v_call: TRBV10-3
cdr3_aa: CAIKDSGTGGGGYTF
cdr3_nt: TGTGCCATCAAAGACTCCGGGACAGGAGGCGGTGGCTACACCTTC

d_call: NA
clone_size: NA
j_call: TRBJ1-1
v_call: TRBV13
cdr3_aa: CASSSFERSTEAFF
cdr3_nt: TGTGCCAGCAGCTCTTTTGAGAGGAGCACTGAAGCTTTCTTT

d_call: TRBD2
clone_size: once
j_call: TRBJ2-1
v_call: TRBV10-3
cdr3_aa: CAIRGGLANEQFF
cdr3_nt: TGTGCCATCAGGGGCGGACTAGCGAATGAGCAGTTCTTC

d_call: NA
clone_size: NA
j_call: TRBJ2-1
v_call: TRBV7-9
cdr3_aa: CASSFLGTGKDREQFF
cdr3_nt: TGTGCCAGCAGCTTCCTTGGGACTGGTAAGGATAGGGAGCAGTTCTTC

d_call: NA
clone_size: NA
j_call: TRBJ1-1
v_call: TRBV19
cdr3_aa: CASSAQGRTEAFF
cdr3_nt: TGTGCCAGTAGTGCACAGGGACGAACTGAAGCTTTCTTT

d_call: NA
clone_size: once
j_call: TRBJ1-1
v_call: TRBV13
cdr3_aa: CASSARGYQAFF
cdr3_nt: TGTGCCAGCAGCGCCAGGGGTTACCAAGCTTTCTTT

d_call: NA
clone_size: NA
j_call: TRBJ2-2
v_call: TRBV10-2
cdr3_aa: CASRGRGENTGELFF
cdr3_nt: TGCGCCAGCAGGGGCAGGGGTGAGAACACCGGGGAGCTGTTTTTT

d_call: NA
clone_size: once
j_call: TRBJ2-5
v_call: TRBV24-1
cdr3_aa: CATSDLQGGRETQYF
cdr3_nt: TGTGCCACCAGTGATCTACAGGGCGGGCGAGAGACCCAGTACTTC

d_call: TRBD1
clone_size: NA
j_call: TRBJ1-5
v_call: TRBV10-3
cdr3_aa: CAISGTGNPEGPQHF
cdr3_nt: TGTGCCATATCCGGGACAGGGAATCCAGAGGGGCCCCAGCATTTT

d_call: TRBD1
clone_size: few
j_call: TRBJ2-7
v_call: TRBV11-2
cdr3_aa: CASSLRDSFRYPFNEQYF
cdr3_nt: TGTGCCAGCAGCTTACGGGACAGCTTCCGATACCCATTTAACGAGCAGTACTTC

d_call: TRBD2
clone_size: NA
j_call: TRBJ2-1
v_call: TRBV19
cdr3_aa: CASRNLLAGTQFF
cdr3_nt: TGTGCCAGTAGAAATCTCCTAGCGGGGACCCAGTTCTTC

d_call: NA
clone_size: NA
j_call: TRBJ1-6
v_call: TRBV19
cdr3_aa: CASTENQNSPLHF
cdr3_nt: TGTGCCAGTACCGAAAATCAGAATTCACCCCTCCACTTT

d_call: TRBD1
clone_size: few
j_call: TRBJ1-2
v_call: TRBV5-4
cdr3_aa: CASSRRGLSKNGYTF
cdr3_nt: TGTGCCAGCAGCCGGAGGGGGCTCTCTAAGAATGGCTACACCTTC

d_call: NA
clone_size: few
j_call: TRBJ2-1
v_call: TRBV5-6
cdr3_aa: CASREQGGGGEQFF
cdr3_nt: TGTGCCAGCAGGGAGCAGGGGGGCGGAGGTGAGCAGTTCTTC

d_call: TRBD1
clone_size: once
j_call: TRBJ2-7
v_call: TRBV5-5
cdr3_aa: CASSHGQGGEQYF
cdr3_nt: TGTGCCAGCAGCCACGGACAGGGGGGCGAGCAGTACTTC

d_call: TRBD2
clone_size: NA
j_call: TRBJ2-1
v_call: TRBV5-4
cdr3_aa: CASSFDGLAGGVF
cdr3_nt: TGTGCCAGCAGCTTCGACGGACTAGCGGGGGGAGTCTTC

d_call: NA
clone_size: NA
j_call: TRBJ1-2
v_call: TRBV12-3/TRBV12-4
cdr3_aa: CASSLGGDYGYTF
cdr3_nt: TGTGCCAGCAGTTTAGGGGGAGACTATGGCTACACCTTC

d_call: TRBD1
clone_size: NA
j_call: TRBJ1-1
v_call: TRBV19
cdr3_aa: CASSQDRGLSEAFF
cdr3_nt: TGTGCCAGTAGCCAAGACAGGGGGCTTTCTGAAGCTTTCTTT

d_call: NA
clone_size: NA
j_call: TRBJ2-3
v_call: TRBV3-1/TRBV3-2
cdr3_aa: CASSLQDTQYF
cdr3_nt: TGTGCCAGCAGCCTTCAAGATACGCAGTATTTT

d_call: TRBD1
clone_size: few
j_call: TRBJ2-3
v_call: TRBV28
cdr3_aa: CASSLQQGPDTQYF
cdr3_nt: TGTGCCAGCAGTCTACAACAGGGGCCAGATACGCAGTATTTT

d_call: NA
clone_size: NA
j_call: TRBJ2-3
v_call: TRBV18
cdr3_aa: CASSSGTHTDTQYF
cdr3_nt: TGTGCCAGCTCATCCGGGACTCACACAGATACGCAGTATTTT

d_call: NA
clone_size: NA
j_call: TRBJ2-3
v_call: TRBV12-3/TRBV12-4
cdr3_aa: CASSLGGPDTQYF
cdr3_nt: TGTGCCAGCAGTTTAGGGGGGCCGGATACGCAGTATTTT